The rows below give T cell receptor beta chains drawn from one sample of a study of tumor-infiltrating lymphocytes in primary liver carcinoma. MiXCR, run by TCRdb on the multiplex PCR reads, gives a single entry per CDR3 protein. The sample lists about 120,000 distinct CDR3 sequences; nearly 70% were seen once. The sequencing input was tumor-adjacent normal liver tissue. The receptors shown here come from a woman aged 60 to 75 with primary liver carcinoma and hepatitis B virus infection. CDR3s include the opening cysteine and the closing phenylalanine or tryptophan. A D gene is named only where the DNA matches it firmly. Clone size is stated in some rows and not others, as once, few, many or a class when expanded.

>-|TRBV4-2|TRBD2|TRBJ2-5
TGTGCCAGCAGCCAAGGACGGACTAGTGGGAGTCTAGAGAGCCAATACTTC
CASSQGRTSGSLESQYF
>once|TRBV4-2|-|TRBJ2-1
TGTGCCAGCAGCCAAGATTGGGCGGGAAGAAATGTCAATGAGCAGTTTTTC
CASSQDWAGRNVNEQFF
>-|TRBV6-2/TRBV6-3|-|TRBJ2-7
TGTGCCAGCAGTTACGGTCCCGCGGGCAGCTTCAACGAGCAGTACTTC
CASSYGPAGSFNEQYF
>-|TRBV12-3/TRBV12-4|-|TRBJ1-5
TGTGTTAGCAGTTTCGAGCAGCCCTCCATGGGTCAGCCCCAGCATTTT
CVSSFEQPSMGQPQHF
>-|TRBV11-2|-|TRBJ2-3
TGTGCCAGCAGCTCGGAGAGGATCCCTACAGATACGCAGTATTTT
CASSSERIPTDTQYF
>-|TRBV5-4|TRBD2|TRBJ2-5
TGTGCCAGCAGCCCGGGACTAGCGGAGGGAGAGACCCAGTACTTC
CASSPGLAEGETQYF
>many|TRBV4-1|-|TRBJ2-3
TGCGCCAGCAGCCGAACCAGGGACCCAGATACGCAGTATTTT
CASSRTRDPDTQYF
>-|TRBV10-2|TRBD1|TRBJ2-1
TGCGCCATCAGGGGGCTCGGGGCCGGCTCCTACAATGAGCAATTCTTC
CAIRGLGAGSYNEQFF
>-|TRBV28|TRBD2|TRBJ2-7
TGTGCCAGCAGGACCGGGACTAGCGGGAGAAGGTACGAGCAGCACTTC
CASRTGTSGRRYEQHF
>-|TRBV9|-|TRBJ1-1
TGTGCCAGCAGTGCCCGGGACTCAGCGGCTGAAGCTTTCTTT
CASSARDSAAEAFF
>once|TRBV11-2|-|TRBJ2-4
TGCGCCAACAGTTTAGATGGTTGGGGGCGCGACATTCAGTACTTC
CANSLDGWGRDIQYF
>-|TRBV6-5|TRBD1|TRBJ2-6
TGTGCCAGCAGGGGGACAGTGGAGGCTGGGACCAAGGTCCTGACTTTC
CASRGTVEAGTKVLTF
>-|TRBV4-2|-|TRBJ2-3
TGTGCCAGCAACCAAGATCCTAAACGCACAGATACGCACTATTTT
CASNQDPKRTDTHYF
>-|TRBV7-8|-|TRBJ1-6
TGCGCCGGCAGCTCCGAAGGGGGGATGCGGAATTCACCCCTCCACTTT
CAGSSEGGMRNSPLHF
>-|TRBV29-1|-|TRBJ2-3
TGCAGCCTTGAGCGAGCGGAGCGCACAGATACGCAGTGTTTT
CSLERAERTDTQCF
>-|TRBV11-2|-|TRBJ2-7
TGTGACAGCAGTTTAGCATGGAGAGCCTACGAGCAGTACTTC
CDSSLAWRAYEQYF
>many|TRBV12-3/TRBV12-4|-|TRBJ2-7
TGTGCCAGCAGTAGGTCCGAGACCTACGAGCAGTACTTC
CASSRSETYEQYF
>-|TRBV4-2|TRBD1|TRBJ1-5
TGTGCCAGCAGCCAAGACTCGACAGGGACAGGGAAACAGCCCCGGCATTTT
CASSQDSTGTGKQPRHF
>once|TRBV4-2|-|TRBJ2-5
TGTGCCGGCAGCCAAGTGGGCGCCCAAGAGACCCACTACTTC
CAGSQVGAQETHYF
>once|TRBV14|-|TRBJ1-5
TGTGCCAGTAGCCTATGGACTGGTCAGCCCCAGCATTTT
CASSLWTGQPQHF